This TCR beta chain was retrieved from a study of OX40 agonist ivuxolimab in advanced cancers. Across the study: Patients received ivuxolimab, an agonistic anti-OX40 (CD134) antibody.

On cycle 4 day 1 and cycle 7 day 1, as well as at baseline, blood was sampled. Germline V gives CDR1 LNHDA, CDR2 SQIVND (reference sequence). V shed 3 bases and J shed 3 bases, with 15 bases lying between them. CDR3 length equals 15 residues. For this clone: The antigen remains undetermined.

Repertoires were generated with immunoSEQ multiplex PCR, while TCRdb's copy carries only in-frame clones and drops some. The table lists tens of thousands of clones, 92% of them singletons. Study-wide results and caveats: Relative to CD4+, CD8+ T cells held more expanded clones on average. Clonal expansion was seen in CD4+ and CD8+ blood T cells by week 6 at 0.1 to 3.0 mg/kg.

Sequencing was performed on CD4+ or CD8+ T cells sorted from blood, taken in a trial of the OX40 agonist ivuxolimab. The sequence came from an adult with an advanced solid tumor such as melanoma, head and neck, liver or kidney cancer. V usage is TRBV19 and J usage is TRBJ2-7; D perhaps matches TRBD2 (6 bases). The chain's CDR3 is CASSILEGIGYEQYF. DNA of the CDR3: TGTGCCAGTAGTATTCTGGAGGGGATTGGCTACGAGCAGTACTTC. Using reference TRBV19 and TRBJ2-7 for the parts outside the CDR3, the full variable domain is DGGITQSPKYLFRKEGQNVTLSCEQNLNHDAMYWYRQDPGQGLRLIYYSQIVNDFQKGDIAEGYSVSREKKESFPLTVTSAQKNPTAFYLCASSILEGIGYEQYFGPGTRLTVT.